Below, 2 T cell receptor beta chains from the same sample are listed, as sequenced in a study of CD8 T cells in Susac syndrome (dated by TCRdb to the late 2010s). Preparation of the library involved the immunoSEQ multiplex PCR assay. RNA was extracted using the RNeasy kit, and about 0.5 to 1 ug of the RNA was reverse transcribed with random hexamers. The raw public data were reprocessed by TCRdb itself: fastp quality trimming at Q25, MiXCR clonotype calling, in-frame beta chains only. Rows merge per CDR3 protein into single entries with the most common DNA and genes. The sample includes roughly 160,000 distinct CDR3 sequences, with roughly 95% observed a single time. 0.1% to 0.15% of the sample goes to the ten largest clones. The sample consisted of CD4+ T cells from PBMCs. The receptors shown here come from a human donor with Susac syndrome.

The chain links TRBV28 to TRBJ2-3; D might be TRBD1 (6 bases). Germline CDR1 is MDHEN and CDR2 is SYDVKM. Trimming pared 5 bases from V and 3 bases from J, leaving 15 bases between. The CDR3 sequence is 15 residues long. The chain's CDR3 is CASSHQGTGTDTQYF. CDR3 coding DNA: TGTGCCAGCAGTCATCAGGGGACGGGAACAGATACGCAGTATTTT.

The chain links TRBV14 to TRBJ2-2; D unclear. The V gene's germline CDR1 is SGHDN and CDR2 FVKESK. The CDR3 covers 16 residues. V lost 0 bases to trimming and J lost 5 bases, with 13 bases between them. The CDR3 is CASSQESGRATGELFF. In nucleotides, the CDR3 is TGTGCCAGCAGCCAAGAGAGTGGTAGGGCTACCGGGGAGCTGTTTTTT.